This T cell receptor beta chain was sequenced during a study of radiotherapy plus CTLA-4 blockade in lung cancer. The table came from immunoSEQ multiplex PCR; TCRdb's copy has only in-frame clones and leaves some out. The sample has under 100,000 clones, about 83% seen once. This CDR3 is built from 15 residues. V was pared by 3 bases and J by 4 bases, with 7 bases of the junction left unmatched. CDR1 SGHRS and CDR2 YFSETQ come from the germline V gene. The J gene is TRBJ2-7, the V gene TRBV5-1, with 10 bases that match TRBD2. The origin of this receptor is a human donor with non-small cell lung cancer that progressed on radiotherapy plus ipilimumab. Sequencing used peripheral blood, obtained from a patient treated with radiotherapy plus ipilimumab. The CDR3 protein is CASSSPGSGGYEQYF. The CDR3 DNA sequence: TGCGCCAGCAGCTCCCCGGGTAGCGGGGGGTACGAGCAGTACTTC.